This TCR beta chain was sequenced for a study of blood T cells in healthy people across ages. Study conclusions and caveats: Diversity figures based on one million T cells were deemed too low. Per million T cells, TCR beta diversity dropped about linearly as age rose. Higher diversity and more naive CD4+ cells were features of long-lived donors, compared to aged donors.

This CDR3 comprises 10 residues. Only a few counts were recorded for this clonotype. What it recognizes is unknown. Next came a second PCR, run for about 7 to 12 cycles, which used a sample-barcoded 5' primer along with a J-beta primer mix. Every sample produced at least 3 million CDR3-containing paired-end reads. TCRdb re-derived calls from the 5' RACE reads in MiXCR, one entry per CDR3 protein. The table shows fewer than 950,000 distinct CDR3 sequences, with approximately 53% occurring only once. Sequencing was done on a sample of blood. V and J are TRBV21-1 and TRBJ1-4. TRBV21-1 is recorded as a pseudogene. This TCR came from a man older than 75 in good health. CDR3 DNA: TGTGCCACCCCCGCTGTTAAGCTGTTTTTT. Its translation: CATPAVKLFF.